This entry lists 21 T cell receptor beta chains sequenced from one sample in a study of blood T cell repertoires in COVID-19. Sequencing used immunoSEQ multiplex PCR; TCRdb keeps in-frame clones, though not all of them. The sample has fewer than 70,000 clones; roughly three quarters are singletons. The sample comprised peripheral blood. These receptors all stem from a man in his sixties with acute or convalescent COVID-19.

The chain is built from TRBV24-1 and TRBJ2-3; possibly TRBD2 for D (6 bases). Trimming pared 4 bases from V and 1 base from J, leaving 23 bases between. The CDR3 contains 19 residues. Germline V gene sequence: CDR1 KGHDR, CDR2 SFDVKD. The DNA of the CDR3 is TGTGCCACCAGTGACTCAACCCCCAAGGGTAGCGGACGCACAGATACGCAGTATTTT. Protein: CATSDSTPKGSGRTDTQYF.

V is TRBV7-2 and J is TRBJ1-2; no firm D call. From germline, CDR1 is SGHTA and CDR2 FQGNSA. The V end lost 1 base, the J end lost 3 bases, and 9 bases lay between the germline ends. The CDR3 extends over 14 amino acids. The CDR3 sequence: CASSLDSRYYGYTF. Written as DNA, the CDR3 is TGTGCCAGCAGCTTAGACAGCCGATACTATGGCTACACCTTC.

The chain links TRBV7-9 to TRBJ2-7; TRBD2 agrees at 8 bases. V lost 5 bases, J lost 6 bases, and 3 bases stayed unmatched. CDR3 length: 12 amino acids. The germline V gene encodes CDR1 SEHNR and CDR2 FQNEAQ (reference sequence). The CDR3 nucleotides read TGTGCCAGCAGCCGCACTAGCGGCGAGCAGTACTTC. As protein: CASSRTSGEQYF.

The gene calls are TRBV27 and TRBJ1-3; TRBD1 is a possible D gene (5 bases). Germline V gene lookup returns CDR1 MNHEY and CDR2 SMNVEV (reference sequence). V was trimmed by 8 bases and J by 7 bases, leaving 15 bases between them. This CDR3 is built from 13 residues. Here the CDR3 DNA reads TGTGCCAGCCATTCAGGGAAGGGGAACACCATATATTTT. Translated, it gives CASHSGKGNTIYF.

V usage is TRBV5-1 and J usage is TRBJ1-2; no reliable D call. The germline gives CDR1 SGHRS, CDR2 YFSETQ. The CDR3 runs to 16 residues. V lost 0 bases, J lost 6 bases, and 18 bases lay in between. CDR3 sequence: CASSLDGVNPGDGYTF. The CDR3 nucleotides read TGCGCCAGCAGCTTGGACGGGGTTAATCCCGGAGATGGCTACACCTTC.

This sequence joins TRBV19 and TRBJ2-2; D is ambiguous. The germline V gene encodes CDR1 LNHDA and CDR2 SQIVND (reference sequence). The CDR3 has 14 amino acids. V was cut by 7 bases and J by 5 bases, with 14 bases left in between. For the CDR3, the DNA is TGTGCCAGTACTTCAAAGCCGAGAACCGGGGAGCTGTTTTTT. Its protein is CASTSKPRTGELFF.

The chain joins TRBV5-1 to TRBJ1-2; 7 positions agree with TRBD1. Germline trimming cut 0 bases from V and 3 bases from J; bases unmatched to any gene: 5. The CDR3 has 15 amino acids. Germline CDR1 and CDR2: SGHRS and YFSETQ. For the CDR3, the DNA is TGCGCCAGCAGCTTGGTCCCGGGACAGTACTATGGCTACACCTTC. The encoded protein is CASSLVPGQYYGYTF.

V gene TRBV5-1 combines with J gene TRBJ1-2, with unresolved D. Trimming stripped 2 bases from V and 4 bases from J, with 21 bases between. CDR1 is SGHRS, CDR2 YFSETQ, per germline. CDR3 length: 17 residues. This CDR3 is CASSFGQRDRYVYGYTF. CDR3 sequence (DNA): TGCGCCAGCAGCTTCGGCCAGCGGGATAGATACGTCTATGGCTACACCTTC.

The chain combines TRBV4-1 with TRBJ1-2; 8 nucleotides align to TRBD1. Germline CDR1 reads MGHRA; CDR2 reads YSYEKL. CDR3 size: 13 residues. With 3 bases clipped from V and 4 bases from J, the junction kept 1 base outside the gene matches. The CDR3 here is CASSHGTGYGYTF. Here the CDR3 DNA reads TGCGCCAGCAGCCATGGGACAGGCTATGGCTACACCTTC.

V gene TRBV14 combines with J gene TRBJ2-4, with D possibly being TRBD2 (5 bases). This CDR3 is 12 amino acids long. With 0 bases removed from V and 13 bases from J, the gap between germline ends came to 10 bases. Germline V gene data show CDR1 as SGHDN and CDR2 as FVKESK. CDR3 bases: TGTGCCAGCAGCCAAGAAAGCGGACGCCAGTACTTC. This gives the protein CASSQESGRQYF.

This clone is medium-sized (0.01 to 0.1%) by share. The chain recombines TRBV4-1 with TRBJ2-7, with 7 bases identical to TRBD1. Germline assignment: CDR1 MGHRA and CDR2 YSYEKL. Trimming at V came to 0 bases and at J to 3 bases, leaving 5 bases not matched to a gene. The CDR3 is 15 residues long. CDR3 residues: CASSQEPGGVYEQYF. Written as DNA, the CDR3 is TGCGCCAGCAGCCAAGAGCCAGGGGGAGTCTACGAGCAGTACTTC.

The J gene is TRBJ2-5, the V gene TRBV29-1; TRBD2 might be the D (7 bases). The V and J ends lost 8 bases and 3 bases respectively, with 16 bases between them. The germline V gene encodes CDR1 SQVTM and CDR2 ANQGSEA. The CDR3 contains 13 residues. Here the CDR3 reads CSLGASGKETQYF. CDR3 nucleotides: TGCAGCCTGGGGGCTAGCGGAAAAGAGACCCAGTACTTC.

The V gene is TRBV21-1, the J gene TRBJ2-3; the table assigns TRBD2, which was not confirmed against the DNA. TRBV21-1 is a pseudogene segment. CDR3 length: 16 residues. CDR3: CASSSTLRFTINTQYF. The CDR3, as DNA: TGTGCCAGCAGCTCCACGTTAAGGTTTACTATTAATACGCAGTATTTT.

V usage is TRBV2 and J usage is TRBJ1-2; possibly TRBD1 for D (5 bases). This CDR3 is 14 amino acids long. The V and J ends lost 2 bases and 6 bases respectively, with 13 bases between them. Germline V gene sequence: CDR1 SNHLY, CDR2 FYNNEI. CDR3 in amino acids: CASSEYRSQDGYTF. CDR3 DNA sequence: TGTGCCAGCAGTGAATACCGTTCACAGGATGGCTACACCTTC.

The chain couples TRBV4-1 to TRBJ1-5; D is possibly TRBD1 (5 bases). Germline loops: CDR1 MGHRA, CDR2 YSYEKL. The CDR3 is 15 residues long. V lost 4 bases and J 3 bases, leaving 13 bases between the germline ends. In DNA, the CDR3 is TGCGCCAGCAGCCCGGGACTGGAATTCAATCAGCCCCAGCATTTT. Translation gives CASSPGLEFNQPQHF.

The gene calls are TRBV29-1 and TRBJ1-1, with D hard to call. This CDR3 has 13 amino acids. CDR1 and CDR2 from the germline V gene are SQVTM and ANQGSEA. V lost 0 bases and J lost 1, with 6 bases in between. For the CDR3, the DNA is TGCAGCGTTGAAGAACAGCAGAACACTGAAGCTTTCTTT. As protein: CSVEEQQNTEAFF.

The genes are TRBV4-1 and TRBJ2-7, with TRBD1 matching over 9 bases. Germline V gene data show CDR1 as MGHRA and CDR2 as YSYEKL. The CDR3 sequence is 16 residues long. Trimming took 0 bases from V and 6 from J; bases not matched to a gene: 9. CDR3 amino acids: CASSQDTPGQGGEQYF. DNA for the CDR3: TGCGCCAGCAGCCAAGACACTCCGGGACAGGGTGGCGAGCAGTACTTC.

This clone came up once. The CDR3 DNA sequence: TGTGCCAGCAGTTCCCCCCTTCCAAGCAGCGGGGAAAAACTGTTTTTT. Amino acids: CASSSPLPSSGEKLFF. The V call is TRBV28, the J call TRBJ1-4; no firm D call. There are 16 residues in the CDR3. V lost 4 bases and J lost 8, with 20 bases in between. CDR1 MDHEN and CDR2 SYDVKM come from the germline V gene.

This clone was seen only a few times. The chain carries TRBV9 and TRBJ1-6, with 9 positions matching TRBD1. The CDR3 runs 15 residues. Germline-derived CDR1 and CDR2 are SGDLS and YYNGEE. V trimming: 4 bases; J trimming: 5 bases; junction bases outside the gene matches: 4. The DNA for the CDR3 is TGTGCCAGCAGCCCGACAGGGGGGAATAATTCACCCCTCCACTTT. Protein: CASSPTGGNNSPLHF.

The rearrangement uses TRBV6-5 and TRBJ1-3, with no clear D. V lost 9 bases and J lost 0, with 12 bases in between. Germline V gives CDR1 MNHEY, CDR2 SVGAGI. CDR3 length: 14 amino acids. CDR3 loop: CASEEASSGNTIYF. As DNA, the CDR3 is TGTGCCAGTGAGGAGGCCTCCTCTGGAAACACCATATATTTT.

The chain is built from TRBV6-6 and TRBJ1-6; 9 nucleotides line up with TRBD1. The CDR3 runs 14 residues. The germline V gene encodes CDR1 MNHNY and CDR2 SVGAGI (reference sequence). Trimming at V came to 6 bases and at J to 8 bases, leaving 5 bases not matched to a gene. The CDR3 coding sequence is TGTGCCAGCAGACCCGGGACAGGGTATTCACCCCTCCACTTT. Amino acid sequence: CASRPGTGYSPLHF.